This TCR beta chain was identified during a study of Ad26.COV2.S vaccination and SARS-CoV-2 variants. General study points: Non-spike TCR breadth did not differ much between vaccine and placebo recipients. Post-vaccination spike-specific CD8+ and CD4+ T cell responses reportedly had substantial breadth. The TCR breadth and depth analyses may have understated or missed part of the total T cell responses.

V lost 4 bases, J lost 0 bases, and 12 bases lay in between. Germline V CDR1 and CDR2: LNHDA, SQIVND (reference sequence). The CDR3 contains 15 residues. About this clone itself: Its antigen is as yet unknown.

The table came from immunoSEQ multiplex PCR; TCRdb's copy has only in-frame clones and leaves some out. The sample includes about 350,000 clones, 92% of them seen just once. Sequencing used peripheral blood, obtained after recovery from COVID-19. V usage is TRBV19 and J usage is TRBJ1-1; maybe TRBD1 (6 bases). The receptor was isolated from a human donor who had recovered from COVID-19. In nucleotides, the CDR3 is TGTGCCAGTAGTACCGGGACATCCCTGAACACTGAAGCTTTCTTT. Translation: CASSTGTSLNTEAFF.